This T cell receptor (beta chain) was recovered during a study of T cell repertoires in cytomegalovirus infection. Study results and limitations: Within the response measured ex vivo, HLA-C-restricted CMV-specific TCR beta clonotypes were dominant. Cumulative public TCR beta family frequency identified CMV carriers with the relevant HLA.

This clonotype was seen a handful of times. Its specificity is not known. Using its own MiXCR run on the reads, TCRdb lists one record per CDR3 protein. The repertoire holds approximately 770,000 distinct CDR3 sequences, 25% to 30% seen once, with approximately 14% in the top ten. This CDR3 is 16 amino acids long. Germline V lookup: CDR1 MNHEY, CDR2 SMNVEV (reference sequence). J lost 0 bases, V lost 3 bases, and 8 bases had no gene match. The gene calls are TRBV27 and TRBJ2-7; 7 positions agree with TRBD1. This sample comprised cultured CD8+ T cells from PBMCs, obtained from culture after CMV antigen stimulation. The TCR was taken from a human donor in good health (CMV status not recorded). Some clones in this sample may be carry-over from other donors' samples. The DNA of the CDR3 is TGTGCCAGCAGTTTTACCGCTGCAGGGGGCTCCTACGAGCAGTACTTC. Translating it yields CASSFTAAGGSYEQYF.